Below are 2 T cell receptor beta chains sequenced from a single sample in a study of T cell responses to AZD1222 COVID-19 vaccine. Profiling relied on immunoSEQ multiplex PCR, and the TCRdb table lists in-frame clones only, not all of them. The sample has under 150,000 clones, approximately 84% seen once. Here the sequenced sample was peripheral blood, taken on day 0 of AZD1222 vaccination. These receptors were collected from an adult in good health.

V gene TRBV4-2 combines with J gene TRBJ1-2; tentatively, D is TRBD1 (5 bases). The germline V gene has CDR1 LGHNA and CDR2 YNFKEQ. V lost 0 bases and J lost 8, with 16 bases in between. The CDR3 extends over 15 amino acids. The CDR3 sequence is CASSQDSGDSLGYTF. The CDR3, as DNA: TGTGCCAGCAGCCAAGATTCCGGCGACAGTCTGGGCTACACCTTC.

For the CDR3, the DNA is TGTGCCAGCAGCTTAAAGGGACAGGGATATGAAAAACTGTTTTTT. Amino acids: CASSLKGQGYEKLFF. The chain employs TRBV13 and TRBJ1-4, with TRBD1 identical over 9 bases. The CDR3 runs 15 residues. CDR1 PRHDT and CDR2 FYEKMQ come from the germline V gene (reference sequence). Unmatched junction bases numbered 4, after V lost 2 bases and J lost 6 bases.